One sample yielded the 27 T cell receptor beta chains listed below, sequenced in a study of T cell changes during pregnancy in multiple sclerosis. Data came from immunoSEQ multiplex PCR; TCRdb stores just in-frame clones and leaves some out. The repertoire holds 45,000 to 50,000 clones, with 85% to 95% as singletons. Sequencing used CD4+ T cells from peripheral blood mononuclear cells, obtained in the second trimester of pregnancy. Source of these receptors: a female donor in good health, enrolled as a control in a pregnancy study.

J is TRBJ2-3 and V is TRBV11-1, with 11 bases aligning to TRBD2. The CDR3 totals 16 residues. The J segment lost 2 bases and the V segment lost 5 bases, leaving 6 bases of the junction unmatched. From germline, CDR1 is SGHAT and CDR2 FQDESV (reference sequence). CDR3 region: CASSLGTSGITDTQYF. The DNA of the CDR3 is TGTGCCAGCAGCCTAGGGACTAGCGGAATCACAGATACGCAGTATTTT.

The chain carries TRBV29-1 and TRBJ1-5; TRBD1 matches at 7 bases. J was trimmed by 10 bases and V by 1 base; bases with no gene match: 7. The CDR3 extends over 13 amino acids. Germline assignment: CDR1 SQVTM and CDR2 ANQGSEA. For the CDR3, the DNA is TGCAGCGTTGAAGTCGTACAGGGGTCCCCCCAGCATTTT. This codes for CSVEVVQGSPQHF.

DNA of the CDR3: TGTGCCAGCACGACTCGGACAGGAGCAAATAGCAATCAGCCCCAGCATTTT. It yields the protein CASTTRTGANSNQPQHF. The V call is TRBV7-8, the J call TRBJ1-5, with 7 bases matching TRBD1. The V segment lost 7 bases and the J segment 0 bases; nucleotides outside the gene matches: 12. Germline V gene data show CDR1 as SGHVS and CDR2 as FQNEAQ. This CDR3 has 17 residues.

This sequence joins TRBV5-8 and TRBJ1-5; D gene ambiguous. The V gene lost 1 base and the J gene lost 0 bases, with 5 bases spanning the gap. The CDR3 is 14 amino acids. Germline values: CDR1 SGHTS, CDR2 YDEGEE. The CDR3 nucleotides read TGTGCCAGCAGCTTGTCAAATAGCAATCAGCCCCAGCATTTT. Translation: CASSLSNSNQPQHF.

This chain links TRBV7-6 with TRBJ2-3; weak D call: TRBD2 (6 bases). CDR1 is SGHVS, CDR2 FNYEAQ, per germline. V was cut by 2 bases and J by 4 bases, with 13 bases left in between. This CDR3 has 15 amino acids. The CDR3 DNA sequence: TGTGCCAGCAGCTTATTGGGGACTGGCGCAGATACGCAGTATTTT. Encoded protein: CASSLLGTGADTQYF.

The chain joins TRBV4-1 to TRBJ2-1, with D possibly matching TRBD2 (6 bases). Per the germline V gene, CDR1 is MGHRA and CDR2 is YSYEKL. Trimming cost V 5 bases and J 2 bases, with 13 bases left between them. The CDR3 spans 15 residues. For the CDR3, the DNA is TGCGCCAGCAGCTTAAGACTAGGTCCCTACAATGAGCAGTTCTTC. Its translation: CASSLRLGPYNEQFF.

The chain employs TRBV10-3 and TRBJ1-3, with 8 bases fitting TRBD1. This CDR3 has 16 amino acids. V was clipped by 2 bases and J by 0 bases; unmatched bases: 3. Germline V gene lookup returns CDR1 ENHRY and CDR2 SYGVKD. The CDR3 coding sequence is TGTGCCATCAGTGAGGGACAGGGCCGCTCTGGAAACACCATATATTTT. This codes for CAISEGQGRSGNTIYF.

In DNA, the CDR3 is TGTGCCACCCATCGGACAGGGGATTTTCCGTGGGATCAGCCCCAGCATTTT. This translates into CATHRTGDFPWDQPQHF. The chain couples TRBV19 to TRBJ1-5; 9 bases map to TRBD1. The V gene end was trimmed by 10 bases and the J gene end by 5 bases; junction bases not matched to a gene: 18. The germline gives CDR1 LNHDA, CDR2 SQIVND (reference sequence). The length of the CDR3 is 17 residues.

CDR3 region: CATSLDRGAYEQYF. The CDR3 DNA sequence: TGTGCCACATCACTGGACAGGGGTGCCTACGAGCAGTACTTC. The J gene is TRBJ2-7, the V gene TRBV15; 9 nucleotides match TRBD1. The CDR3 is 14 amino acids. Germline V gives CDR1 LNHNV, CDR2 YYDKDF (reference sequence). With V trimmed by 9 bases and J by 2 bases, 8 bases remained unmatched.

The rearrangement uses TRBV6-1 and TRBJ1-6; TRBD1 is a possible D gene (6 bases). The CDR3 spans 15 residues. Germline CDR1 and CDR2: MNHNS and SASEGT. The V gene lost 0 bases and the J gene lost 10 bases, with 13 bases spanning the gap. CDR3 nucleotides: TGTGCCAGCAGTGAAGCTACAGGGCACGGGTCACCCCTCCACTTT. Protein product: CASSEATGHGSPLHF.

The rearrangement joins TRBV11-2 to TRBJ2-2; 9 bases are shared with TRBD1. Germline V gene lookup returns CDR1 SGHAT and CDR2 FQNNGV. The CDR3 runs to 17 residues. With 6 bases clipped from V and 2 bases from J, the junction kept 10 bases outside the gene matches. The CDR3 DNA reads TGTGCCAGCAGAACCCAAGACAGGGGGGGCAACACCGGGGAGCTGTTTTTT. Amino acid sequence: CASRTQDRGGNTGELFF.

The V call is TRBV27, the J call TRBJ2-7; 9 positions match TRBD2. The germline CDR1 and CDR2 sequences are MNHEY and SMNVEV (reference sequence). The CDR3 runs to 14 residues. Trimming took 3 bases from V and 7 from J; bases not matched to a gene: 7. The CDR3 sequence: CASSFIAGAREQYF. The DNA for the CDR3 is TGTGCCAGCAGTTTCATAGCGGGGGCACGAGAGCAGTACTTC.

The chain has TRBV7-2 and TRBJ1-4; D gene unclear. Germline V lookup: CDR1 SGHTA, CDR2 FQGNSA. V lost 8 bases and J lost 4, with 11 bases in between. The CDR3 extends over 13 amino acids. The CDR3 DNA reads as TGTGCCAGCGAGGGCGGGAATAATGAAAAACTGTTTTTT. Amino acids: CASEGGNNEKLFF. The full variable domain, completed using reference TRBV7-2 and TRBJ1-4, is GAGVSQSPSNKVTEKGKDVELRCDPISGHTALYWYRQSLGQGLEFLIYFQGNSAPDKSGLPSDRFSAERTGGSVSTLTIQRTQQEDSAVYLCASEGGNNEKLFFGSGTQLSVL.

The chain joins TRBV19 to TRBJ1-4; D gene unclear. The CDR3 spans 13 residues. V was shortened by 6 bases and J by 5 bases, with 10 bases between the two germline ends. In germline, CDR1 is LNHDA, CDR2 SQIVND (reference sequence). The CDR3: CASSSVLNEKLFF. CDR3 coding DNA: TGTGCCAGTAGCTCGGTTCTGAATGAAAAACTGTTTTTT.

The chain has TRBV30 and TRBJ1-1; D gene unclear. The length of the CDR3 is 13 residues. The V gene lost 3 bases and the J gene lost 4 bases, with 12 bases spanning the gap. From germline, CDR1 is GTSNPN and CDR2 SVGIG (reference sequence). The CDR3 spells CAWSPHSGTEAFF. The DNA for the CDR3 is TGTGCCTGGAGCCCCCACAGCGGCACTGAAGCTTTCTTT.

The CDR3: CASSLVSVPISDTQYF. The CDR3 DNA reads TGTGCCAGCAGCTTAGTGTCAGTCCCAATATCAGATACGCAGTATTTT. This rearrangement joins TRBV11-2 to TRBJ2-3; no reliable D call. V was clipped by 1 base and J by 4 bases, with 15 bases between them. CDR1 and CDR2 from the germline V gene are SGHAT and FQNNGV. This CDR3 is built from 16 residues.

This clone was seen a single time. This rearrangement joins TRBV5-1 to TRBJ2-2, with a possible D match to TRBD1 (5 bases). The CDR3 runs 14 residues. Germline CDR1 and CDR2: SGHRS and YFSETQ. V was trimmed by 4 bases and J by 5 bases, leaving 12 bases between them. The CDR3 sequence: CASSPDTGTGELFF. CDR3 nucleotide sequence: TGCGCCAGCAGCCCGGACACTGGAACCGGGGAGCTGTTTTTT. Variable domain in full (rest from reference TRBV5-1 and TRBJ2-2): KAGVTQTPRYLIKTRGQQVTLSCSPISGHRSVSWYQQTPGQGLQFLFEYFSETQRNKGNFPGRFSGRQFSNSRSEMNVSTLELGDSALYLCASSPDTGTGELFFGEGSRLTVL.

The chain employs TRBV27 and TRBJ1-5, with a tentative D call TRBD1 (5 bases). Looked up from germline, CDR1 is MNHEY and CDR2 is SMNVEV (reference sequence). The ends were cut back, 4 bases at V and 4 bases at J, with 11 bases in the middle. This CDR3 comprises 14 residues. The CDR3 sequence is CASSYGRANQPQHF. CDR3 DNA: TGTGCCAGCAGTTACGGCAGGGCGAATCAGCCCCAGCATTTT.

The rearrangement links TRBV15 to TRBJ1-6, with D possibly TRBD1 on 5 matching bases. The CDR3 consists of 15 residues. Trimming shortened V by 1 base and J by 11 bases, and 15 bases separated the two germline ends. CDR1 LNHNV and CDR2 YYDKDF come from the germline V gene (reference sequence). The CDR3 DNA is TGTGCCACCAGCAGAGCTTGGGGCGGTCGGACACCCCTCCACTTT. Its protein is CATSRAWGGRTPLHF.

The chain recombines TRBV29-1 with TRBJ1-1; a weak D match, TRBD1 (6 bases). V lost 4 bases, J lost 7 bases, and 16 bases lay in between. The CDR3 extends over 13 amino acids. CDR1 is SQVTM, CDR2 ANQGSEA, per germline. Here the CDR3 DNA reads TGCAGCGTTGTATGGGGGGGCAGAGGTGAAGCTTTCTTT. Translation: CSVVWGGRGEAFF.

This chain uses TRBV19 with TRBJ2-1; TRBD1 aligns across 9 bases. The CDR3 has 14 amino acids. CDR1 is LNHDA and CDR2 is SQIVND in the germline V gene (reference sequence). The V gene end was trimmed by 7 bases and the J gene end by 3 bases; junction bases not matched to a gene: 4. This chain's CDR3 is CASTRQGDYNEQFF. The DNA for the CDR3 is TGTGCCAGTACCCGACAGGGGGACTACAATGAGCAGTTCTTC.

The CDR3: CAWTLRKAGGFETQYF. The CDR3 DNA reads TGTGCCTGGACCCTTCGAAAGGCGGGGGGGTTTGAGACCCAGTACTTC. V is TRBV30 and J is TRBJ2-5; the match to TRBD2 covers 9 bases. The length of the CDR3 is 16 residues. Germline V gene sequence: CDR1 GTSNPN, CDR2 SVGIG (reference sequence). The junction had 14 bases not matched to a gene; V was cut back by 4 bases and J by 5 bases. Looking up the rest from reference TRBV30 and TRBJ2-5 gives the full variable domain: SQTIHQWPATLVQPVGSPLSLECTVEGTSNPNLYWYRQAAGRGLQLLFYSVGIGQISSEVPQNLSASRPQDRQFILSSKKLLLSDSGFYLCAWTLRKAGGFETQYFGPGTRLLVL.

The chain has TRBV4-1 and TRBJ1-2; maybe TRBD1 (5 bases). The CDR3 sequence is 17 residues long. Germline lookup yields CDR1 MGHRA and CDR2 YSYEKL. The germline V and J ends were trimmed by 3 bases and 0 bases, with 17 bases remaining between them. The CDR3 protein is CASSQRSWGYTNYGYTF. CDR3 nucleotides: TGCGCCAGCAGCCAGCGGAGCTGGGGCTATACTAACTATGGCTACACCTTC.

The chain uses TRBV19 and TRBJ2-7; 9 positions match TRBD2. CDR1 and CDR2 from the germline V gene are LNHDA and SQIVND (reference sequence). V shed 10 bases and J 7 bases; nucleotides not matched to a gene: 14. CDR3 length: 14 amino acids. The CDR3 nucleotides read TGTGCCACCCAATCAGCGGGGGGCGCGGGGGAGCAGTACTTC. Amino acids: CATQSAGGAGEQYF.

The chain uses TRBV7-3 and TRBJ2-7; possibly TRBD1 for D (6 bases). Germline assignment: CDR1 SGHTA and CDR2 FQGTGA. V dropped 0 bases and J dropped 9 bases, with 18 bases sitting between them. This CDR3 is built from 15 residues. CDR3 DNA sequence: TGTGCCAGCAGCTTAACCCTGCACAGGGTACCTCGGCAGTACTTC. Protein: CASSLTLHRVPRQYF.

V is TRBV4-3 and J is TRBJ2-2, with D unresolved. CDR3 size: 15 residues. In germline, CDR1 is LGHNA, CDR2 YSLEER. With 0 bases removed from V and 4 bases from J, the gap between germline ends came to 9 bases. Here the CDR3 reads CASSQEYLSTGELFF. CDR3 DNA sequence: TGCGCCAGCAGCCAAGAATACTTATCCACCGGGGAGCTGTTTTTT.

The J gene is TRBJ1-1, the V gene TRBV18; D is unclear. CDR3 length: 14 amino acids. Trimming removed 3 bases from V and 1 base from J, with 9 bases in between. Germline CDR1 KGHSH, CDR2 LQKENI. CDR3 amino acids: CASSPSPSNTEAFF. The DNA of the CDR3 is TGTGCCAGCTCACCGTCCCCCTCGAACACTGAAGCTTTCTTT.